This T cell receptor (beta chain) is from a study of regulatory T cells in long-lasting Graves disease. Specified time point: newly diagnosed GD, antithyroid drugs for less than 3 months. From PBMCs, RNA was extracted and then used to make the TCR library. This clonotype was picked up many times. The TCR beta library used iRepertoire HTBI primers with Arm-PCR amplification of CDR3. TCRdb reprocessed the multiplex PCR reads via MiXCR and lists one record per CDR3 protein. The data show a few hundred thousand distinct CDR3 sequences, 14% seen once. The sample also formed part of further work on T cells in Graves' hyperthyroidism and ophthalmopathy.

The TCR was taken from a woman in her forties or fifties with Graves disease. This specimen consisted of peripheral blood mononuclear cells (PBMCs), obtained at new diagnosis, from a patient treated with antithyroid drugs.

In DNA, the CDR3 is TGTGCCAGCAGCGCCCGGACTAGCGGGAGGGAAGGAATACGGGATTACAATGAGCAGTTCTTC. It is translated as CASSARTSGREGIRDYNEQFF. The J gene is TRBJ2-1, the V gene TRBV9; 15 bases align to TRBD2. The germline V gene encodes CDR1 SGDLS and CDR2 YYNGEE. Germline trimming cut 3 bases from V and 4 bases from J; bases unmatched to any gene: 17. The CDR3 contains 21 residues.